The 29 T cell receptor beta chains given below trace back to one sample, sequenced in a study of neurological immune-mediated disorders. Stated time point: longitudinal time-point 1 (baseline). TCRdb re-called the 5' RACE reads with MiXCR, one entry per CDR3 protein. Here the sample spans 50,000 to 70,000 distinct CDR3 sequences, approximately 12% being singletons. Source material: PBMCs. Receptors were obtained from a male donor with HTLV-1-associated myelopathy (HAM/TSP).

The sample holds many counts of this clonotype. The CDR3 coding sequence is TGCGCCAGCAGCTTGGAGGGGGCAGGGAATTCACCCCTCCACTTT. Its protein product is CASSLEGAGNSPLHF. The chain uses TRBV5-1 and TRBJ1-6, with 7 nucleotides matching TRBD1. The trim removed 0 bases at V and 7 bases at J, leaving 4 bases unmatched. CDR3 length: 15 residues. Per the germline V gene, CDR1 is SGHRS and CDR2 is YFSETQ.

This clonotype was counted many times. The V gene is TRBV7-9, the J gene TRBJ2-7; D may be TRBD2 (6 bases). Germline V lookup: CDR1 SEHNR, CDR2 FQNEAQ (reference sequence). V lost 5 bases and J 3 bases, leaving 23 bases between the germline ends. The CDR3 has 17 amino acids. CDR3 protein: CASSPRTSTGAGYEQYF. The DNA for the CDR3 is TGTGCCAGCAGCCCCCGGACATCGACGGGAGCGGGCTACGAGCAGTACTTC.

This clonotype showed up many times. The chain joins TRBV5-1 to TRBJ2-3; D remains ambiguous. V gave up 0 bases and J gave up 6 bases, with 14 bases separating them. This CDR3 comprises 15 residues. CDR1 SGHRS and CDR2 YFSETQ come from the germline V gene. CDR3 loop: CASSLDGPSLDTQYF. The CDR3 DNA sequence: TGCGCCAGCAGCTTGGACGGTCCATCCTTGGATACGCAGTATTTT.

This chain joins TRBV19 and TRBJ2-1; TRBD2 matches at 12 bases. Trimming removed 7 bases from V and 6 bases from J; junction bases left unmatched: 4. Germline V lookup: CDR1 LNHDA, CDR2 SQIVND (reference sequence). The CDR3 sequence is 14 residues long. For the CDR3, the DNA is TGTGCCAGTACGACTAGCGGGGGCCCCAATGAGCAGTTCTTC. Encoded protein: CASTTSGGPNEQFF.

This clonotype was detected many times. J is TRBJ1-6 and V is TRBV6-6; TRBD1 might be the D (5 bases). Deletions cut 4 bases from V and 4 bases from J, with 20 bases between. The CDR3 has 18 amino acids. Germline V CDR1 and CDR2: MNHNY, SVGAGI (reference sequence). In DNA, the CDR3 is TGTGCCAGCAGTTTCTTTGGGGTCGGGGCCTCATATAATTCACCCCTCCACTTT. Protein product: CASSFFGVGASYNSPLHF.

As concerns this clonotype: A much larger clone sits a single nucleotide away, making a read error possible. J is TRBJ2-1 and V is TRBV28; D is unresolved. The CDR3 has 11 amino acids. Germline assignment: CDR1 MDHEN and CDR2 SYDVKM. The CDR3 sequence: CASSLGPELFF. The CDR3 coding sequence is TGTGCCAGCAGTTTAGGACCAGAGCTGTTCTTC.

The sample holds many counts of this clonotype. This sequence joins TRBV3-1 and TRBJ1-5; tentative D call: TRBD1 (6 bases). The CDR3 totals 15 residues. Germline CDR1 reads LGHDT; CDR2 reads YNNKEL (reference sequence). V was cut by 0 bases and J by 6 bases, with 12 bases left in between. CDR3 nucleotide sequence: TGTGCCAGCAGCCAAGATTCCGGGGGCGGTCAGCCCCAGCATTTT. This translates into CASSQDSGGGQPQHF.

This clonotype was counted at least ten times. The CDR3 protein is CASSLFGNEQYF. Written as DNA, the CDR3 is TGTGCCAGCAGTTTATTCGGAAACGAGCAGTACTTC. The rearrangement uses TRBV27 and TRBJ2-7, with D unclear. Germline V gene lookup returns CDR1 MNHEY and CDR2 SMNVEV (reference sequence). The V and J ends lost 1 base and 5 bases respectively, with 6 bases between them. This CDR3 is built from 12 residues.

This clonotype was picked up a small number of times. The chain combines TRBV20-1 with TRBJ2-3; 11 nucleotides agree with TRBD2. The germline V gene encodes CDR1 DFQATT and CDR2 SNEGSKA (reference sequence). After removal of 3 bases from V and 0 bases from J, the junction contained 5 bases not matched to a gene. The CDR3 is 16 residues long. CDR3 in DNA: TGCAGTGCTAGTATGCTAGCGGGGGGTAGCACAGATACGCAGTATTTT. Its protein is CSASMLAGGSTDTQYF.

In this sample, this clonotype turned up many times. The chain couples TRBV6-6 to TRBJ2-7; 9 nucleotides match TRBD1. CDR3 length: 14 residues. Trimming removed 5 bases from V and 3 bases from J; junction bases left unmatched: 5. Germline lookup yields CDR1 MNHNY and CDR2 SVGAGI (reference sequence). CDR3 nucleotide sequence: TGTGCCAGCAGTCTCGCGGGACAGGGCTACGAGCAGTACTTC. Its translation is CASSLAGQGYEQYF.

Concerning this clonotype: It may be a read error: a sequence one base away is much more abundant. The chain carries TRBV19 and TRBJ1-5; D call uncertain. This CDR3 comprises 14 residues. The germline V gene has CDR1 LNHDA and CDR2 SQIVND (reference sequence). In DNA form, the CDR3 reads TGTGCCAGTAGTACGCACCGTGGCAATCAGCCCAAGCATTTT. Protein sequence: CASSTHRGNQPKHF.

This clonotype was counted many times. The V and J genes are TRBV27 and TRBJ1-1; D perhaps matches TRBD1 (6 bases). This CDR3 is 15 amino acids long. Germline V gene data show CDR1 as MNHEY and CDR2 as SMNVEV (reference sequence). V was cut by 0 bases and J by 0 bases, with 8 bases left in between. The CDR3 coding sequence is TGTGCCAGCAGTTTATCCCCAGGGGTGAACACTGAAGCTTTCTTT. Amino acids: CASSLSPGVNTEAFF.

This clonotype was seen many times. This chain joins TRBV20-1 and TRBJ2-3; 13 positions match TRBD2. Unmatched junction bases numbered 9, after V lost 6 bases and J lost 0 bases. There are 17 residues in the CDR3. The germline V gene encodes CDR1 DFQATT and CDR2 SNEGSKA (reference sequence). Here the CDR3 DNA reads TGCAGTGCCGACGGGACTAGCGGGGTTTCTAGCACAGATACGCAGTATTTT. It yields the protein CSADGTSGVSSTDTQYF.

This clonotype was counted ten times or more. The CDR3 is CASSLKTGFSRSSYNSPLHF. DNA of the CDR3: TGTGCCAGCAGCTTAAAGACCGGGTTTTCCCGGAGCTCCTATAATTCACCCCTCCACTTT. The J gene is TRBJ1-6, the V gene TRBV12-3 or TRBV12-4; D is unclear. The CDR3 contains 20 residues. Trimming pared 6 bases from V and 0 bases from J, leaving 24 bases between.

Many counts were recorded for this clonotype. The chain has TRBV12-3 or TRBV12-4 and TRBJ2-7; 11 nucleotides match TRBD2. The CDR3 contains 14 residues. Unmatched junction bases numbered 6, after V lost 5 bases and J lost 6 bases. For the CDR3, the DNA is TGTGCCAGCAGTCTTAGCGGGGGGGCCCTCGAGCAGTACTTC. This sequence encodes CASSLSGGALEQYF.

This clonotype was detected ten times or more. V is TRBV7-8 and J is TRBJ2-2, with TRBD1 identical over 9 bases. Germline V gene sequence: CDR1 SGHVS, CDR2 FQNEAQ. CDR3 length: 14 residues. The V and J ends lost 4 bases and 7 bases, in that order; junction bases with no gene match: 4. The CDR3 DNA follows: TGTGCCAGCAGCTCGCTGACAGGGGGCGGGGAGCTGTTTTTT. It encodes CASSSLTGGGELFF.

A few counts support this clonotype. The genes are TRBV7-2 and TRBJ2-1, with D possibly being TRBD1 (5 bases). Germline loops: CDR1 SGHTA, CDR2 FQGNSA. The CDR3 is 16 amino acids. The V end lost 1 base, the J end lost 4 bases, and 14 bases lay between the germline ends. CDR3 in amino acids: CASSLGIAGPYNEQFF. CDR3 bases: TGTGCCAGCAGCTTAGGTATCGCAGGGCCTTACAATGAGCAGTTCTTC.

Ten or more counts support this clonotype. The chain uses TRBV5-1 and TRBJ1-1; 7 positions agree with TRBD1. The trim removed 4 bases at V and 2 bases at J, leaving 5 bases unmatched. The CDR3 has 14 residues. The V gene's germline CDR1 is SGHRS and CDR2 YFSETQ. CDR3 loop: CASSGGQKNTEAFF. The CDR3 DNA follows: TGCGCCAGCAGCGGGGGACAGAAAAACACTGAAGCTTTCTTT.

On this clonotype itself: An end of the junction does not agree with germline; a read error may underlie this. The CDR3 nucleotides read TGTGTCAGCAGTTTACGTAGCGGGGGAGACAATGAGCAGTTCTTC. Protein product: CVSSLRSGGDNEQFF. This rearrangement joins TRBV28 to TRBJ2-1; 9 bases are a match to TRBD2. The germline CDR1 and CDR2 sequences are MDHEN and SYDVKM. The CDR3 contains 15 residues.

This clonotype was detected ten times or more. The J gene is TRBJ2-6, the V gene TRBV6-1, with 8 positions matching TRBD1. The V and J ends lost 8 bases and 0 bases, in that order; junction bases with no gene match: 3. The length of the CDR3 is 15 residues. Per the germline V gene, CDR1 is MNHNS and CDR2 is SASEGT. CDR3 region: CASRTGSSGANVLTF. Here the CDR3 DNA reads TGTGCCAGCCGGACAGGGAGCTCTGGGGCCAACGTCCTGACTTTC.

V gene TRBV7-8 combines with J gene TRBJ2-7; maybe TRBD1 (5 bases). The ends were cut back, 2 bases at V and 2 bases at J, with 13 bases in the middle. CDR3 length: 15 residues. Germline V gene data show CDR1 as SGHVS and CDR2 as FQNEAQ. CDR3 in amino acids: CASSLRQINTYEQYF. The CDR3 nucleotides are TGTGCCAGCAGCTTAAGACAGATTAATACCTACGAGCAGTACTTC.

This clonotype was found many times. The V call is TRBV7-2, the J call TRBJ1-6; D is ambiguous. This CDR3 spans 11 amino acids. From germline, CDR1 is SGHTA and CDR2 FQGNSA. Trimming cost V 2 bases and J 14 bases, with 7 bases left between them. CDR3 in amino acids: CASSLKSTLHF. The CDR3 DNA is TGTGCCAGCAGCTTAAAATCAACCCTCCACTTT.

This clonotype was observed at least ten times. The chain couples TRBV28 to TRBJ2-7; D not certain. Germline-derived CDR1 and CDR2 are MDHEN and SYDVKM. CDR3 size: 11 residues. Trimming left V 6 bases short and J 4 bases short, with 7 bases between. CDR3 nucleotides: TGTGCCAGCAGGACAATGTACGAGCAGTACTTC. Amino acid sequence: CASRTMYEQYF. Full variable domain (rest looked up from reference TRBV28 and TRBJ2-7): DVKVTQSSRYLVKRTGEKVFLECVQDMDHENMFWYRQDPGLGLRLIYFSYDVKMKEKGDIPEGYSVSREKKERFSLILESASTNQTSMYLCASRTMYEQYFGPGTRLTVT.

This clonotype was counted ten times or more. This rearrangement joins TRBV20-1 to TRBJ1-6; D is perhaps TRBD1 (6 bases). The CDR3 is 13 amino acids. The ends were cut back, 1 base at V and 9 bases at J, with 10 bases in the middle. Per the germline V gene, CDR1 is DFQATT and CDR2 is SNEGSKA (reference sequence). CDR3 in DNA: TGCAGTGCTAGAGGTGGGGGCAGTTCACCCCTCCACTTT. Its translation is CSARGGGSSPLHF.

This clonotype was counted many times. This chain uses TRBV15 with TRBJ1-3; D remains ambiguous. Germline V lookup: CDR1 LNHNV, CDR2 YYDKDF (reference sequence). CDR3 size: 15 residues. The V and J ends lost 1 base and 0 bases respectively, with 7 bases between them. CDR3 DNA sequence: TGTGCCACCAGCAGAGTGTCGTACTCTGGAAACACCATATATTTT. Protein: CATSRVSYSGNTIYF.

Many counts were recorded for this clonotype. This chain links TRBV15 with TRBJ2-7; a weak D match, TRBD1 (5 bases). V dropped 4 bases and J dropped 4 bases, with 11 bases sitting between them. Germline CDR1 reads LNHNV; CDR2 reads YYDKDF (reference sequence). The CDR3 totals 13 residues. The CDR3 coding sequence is TGTGCCACCAGCAACGCTCAGGGTTACGAGCAGTACTTC. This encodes CATSNAQGYEQYF.

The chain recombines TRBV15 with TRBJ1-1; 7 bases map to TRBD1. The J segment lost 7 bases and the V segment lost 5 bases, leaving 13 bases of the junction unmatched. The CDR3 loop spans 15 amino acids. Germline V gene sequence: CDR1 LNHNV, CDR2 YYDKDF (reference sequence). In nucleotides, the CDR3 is TGTGCCACCAGCGGTTCCGGGACAGTAGGCTATGAAGCTTTCTTT. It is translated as CATSGSGTVGYEAFF.

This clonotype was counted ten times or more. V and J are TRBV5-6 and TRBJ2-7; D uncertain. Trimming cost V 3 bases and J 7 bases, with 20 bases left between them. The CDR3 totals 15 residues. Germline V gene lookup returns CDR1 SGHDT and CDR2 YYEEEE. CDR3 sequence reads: CASSSNRDDAREQYF. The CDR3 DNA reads TGTGCCAGCAGCTCGAACCGAGATGACGCAAGGGAGCAGTACTTC.

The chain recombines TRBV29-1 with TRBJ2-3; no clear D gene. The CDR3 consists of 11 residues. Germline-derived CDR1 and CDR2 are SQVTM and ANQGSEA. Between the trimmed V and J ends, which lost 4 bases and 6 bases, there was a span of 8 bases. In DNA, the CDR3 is TGCAGCGTTGTTGAAGGGGATACGCAGTATTTT. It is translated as CSVVEGDTQYF.